This TCR beta chain was retrieved from a study of response to subunit inactivated influenza vaccine. CDR1 is ENHRY and CDR2 is SYGVKD in the germline V gene. CDR3 length equals 16 residues. Unmatched junction bases numbered 19, after V lost 8 bases and J lost 10 bases. One entry per CDR3 protein, called by TCRdb with MiXCR from the RT-PCR reads. The table shows more than 450,000 distinct CDR3 sequences, with around 11% occurring only once. This sample was shared with a second study, whose subject was T cells expressing NK-cell markers. This second study notes: UMIs accompanied the 5'RACE template switching by which TCR beta cDNA was made. The eight sequenced donors comprised seven who were HCMV-seropositive and one who was seronegative. In several donors, dominant clonotypes made up roughly 28.3-65% of CD3+CD56-NKG2C+ cells.

The chain links TRBV10-3 to TRBJ2-1; 8 positions match TRBD2. This TCR derives from a man aged 45-65 years who received an inactivated influenza vaccine. This specimen consisted of PBMCs from blood, obtained on the day of vaccination. CDR3 sequence reads: CAISPPQAGVRDEQFF. As DNA, the CDR3 is TGTGCCATCTCCCCCCCTCAAGCGGGAGTTCGAGACGAGCAGTTCTTC.